The TCR beta chain under discussion was sequenced for a study of blood T cell repertoires in COVID-19. For the study at large: Some COVID-19 samples were acute and others convalescent; all came from the United States, Italy and Spain. T cells, B-cell-depleted T cells, or PBMCs provided the cDNA or gDNA that served as material.

Trimming cost V 6 bases and J 5 bases; bases outside gene matches: 4. The CDR3 sequence is 14 residues long. The V gene's germline CDR1 is MNHEY and CDR2 SVGEGT. Authors' methods: Amplification with reference gene primers provided the estimates of nucleated cell counts. Profiled with immunoSEQ multiplex PCR; TCRdb holds only in-frame clones, not every one. V and J calls and clone size follow that table, whereas D and trimming were derived from the DNA. The data show about 68,000 clones, around 90% seen once. The receptor comes from a woman aged 55-75 years with active COVID-19. The sequencing input was peripheral blood. The rearrangement links TRBV6-2 or TRBV6-3 to TRBJ2-5; 12 bases align to TRBD2. The CDR3 DNA sequence: TGTGCCAGCAGCGCCGGGACTAGCGGGGAGACCCAGTACTTC. Amino acid sequence: CASSAGTSGETQYF.